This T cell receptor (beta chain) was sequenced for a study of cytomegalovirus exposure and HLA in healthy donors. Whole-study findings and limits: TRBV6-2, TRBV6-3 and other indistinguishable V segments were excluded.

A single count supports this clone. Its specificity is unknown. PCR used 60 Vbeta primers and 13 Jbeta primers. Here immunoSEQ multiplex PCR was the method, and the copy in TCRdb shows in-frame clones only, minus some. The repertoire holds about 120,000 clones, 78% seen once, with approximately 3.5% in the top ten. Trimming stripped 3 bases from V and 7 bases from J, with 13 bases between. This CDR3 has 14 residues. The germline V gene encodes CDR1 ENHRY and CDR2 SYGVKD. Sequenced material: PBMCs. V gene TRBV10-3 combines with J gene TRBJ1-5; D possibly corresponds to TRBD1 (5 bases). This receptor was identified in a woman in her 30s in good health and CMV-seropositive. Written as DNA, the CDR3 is TGTGCCATCAGTGAAGGTCAGGGCAGCCAGCCCCAGCATTTT. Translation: CAISEGQGSQPQHF.